This TCR beta chain was retrieved from a study of cytomegalovirus exposure and HLA in healthy donors. Study overall: Earlier work reported 100 million to 130 million unique TCR beta sequences from 180 million or so T cells.

Germline CDR1 is SNHLY and CDR2 is FYNNEI. The CDR3 is 15 amino acids. The germline V and J ends were trimmed by 3 bases and 6 bases, with 16 bases remaining between them. PCR was performed using 60 Vbeta and 13 Jbeta primers. Libraries were prepared by immunoSEQ multiplex PCR; TCRdb keeps only in-frame clonotypes and omits some of them. Here the sample spans 95,000 to 100,000 clones, 85% being singletons. Study-wide findings and caveats: Another analysis was done later, and it associated around 16,000 TCR beta sequences with HLA alleles at 0.05 false discovery rate. Cytomegalovirus association was assigned to over 150 TCR beta chains. Using the classifier, cytomegalovirus status was reportedly diagnosed with high specificity and sensitivity.

Regarding this clone: The antigen is undetermined.

This sequence joins TRBV2 and TRBJ2-3; D gene uncertain. The sample comprised PBMCs. The TCR sequence derives from a young man in good health and CMV-seronegative. CDR3 coding DNA: TGTGCCAGCAGTGACTCCCTGAGAAGCTCGGATACGCAGTATTTT. Residues: CASSDSLRSSDTQYF.